This T cell receptor beta chain was captured by sequencing in a study of glioma-infiltrating T cells. Overall study results and limits: Very few CDR3 sequences were shared between tissue and blood. Non-neoplastic patients had below-expected tissue-blood divergence, while all gliomas exceeded expectation.

TCR alpha and beta CDR3 regions were amplified from RNA using iRepertoire nested multiplex PCR. TCRdb passed the multiplex PCR reads through MiXCR, listing each CDR3 protein once. The profile shows 150,000 to 200,000 distinct CDR3 sequences, 25% to 35% of them singletons. On this clonotype: No antigen is known for it.

Per germline, CDR1 SGHNT and CDR2 YYREEE (reference sequence). The length of the CDR3 is 15 residues. The V end lost 7 bases, the J end lost 4 bases, and 19 bases lay between the germline ends. This receptor was obtained from a human donor with low-grade glioma or glioblastoma, undergoing nonglioma brain surgery, or in good health (not recorded which). What was sequenced was glioma tissue, nonneoplastic brain tissue, or PBMCs (not recorded which). The chain has TRBV5-4 and TRBJ2-3; no definite D call. The CDR3 nucleotides are TGTGCCAGCGGTCCCCGACTCGAATTCGCAGATACGCAGTATTTT. Protein: CASGPRLEFADTQYF.